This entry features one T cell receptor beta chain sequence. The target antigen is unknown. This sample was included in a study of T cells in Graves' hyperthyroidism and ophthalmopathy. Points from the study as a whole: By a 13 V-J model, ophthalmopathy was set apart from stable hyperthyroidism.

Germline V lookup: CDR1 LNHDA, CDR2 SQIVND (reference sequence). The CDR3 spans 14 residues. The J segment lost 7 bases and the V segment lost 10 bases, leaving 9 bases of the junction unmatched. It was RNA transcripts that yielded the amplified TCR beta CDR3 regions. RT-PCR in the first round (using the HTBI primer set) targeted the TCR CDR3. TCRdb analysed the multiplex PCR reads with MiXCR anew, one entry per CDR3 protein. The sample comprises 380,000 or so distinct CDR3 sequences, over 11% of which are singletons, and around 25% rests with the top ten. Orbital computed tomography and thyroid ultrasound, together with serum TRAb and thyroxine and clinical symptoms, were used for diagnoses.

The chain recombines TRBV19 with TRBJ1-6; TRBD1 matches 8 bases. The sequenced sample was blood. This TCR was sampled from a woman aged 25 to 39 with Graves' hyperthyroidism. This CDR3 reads CAISAGTGNSPLHF. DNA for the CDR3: TGTGCCATCAGTGCCGGGACAGGCAATTCACCCCTCCACTTT.